A single sample gave rise to the 16 T cell receptor beta chains below, sequenced in a study of chronic HIV infection and antiretroviral therapy. TCRdb re-called the 5' RACE reads through MiXCR, storing one row per CDR3 protein. The table records more than 25,000 distinct CDR3 sequences, about 9.7% of them present only once. Sequencing input: peripheral blood. Receptors were obtained from an adult who had HIV and had not received antiretroviral therapy, or was an uninfected healthy control (not recorded which).

This clonotype was counted only a few times. The CDR3 DNA follows: TGTGCCAGCAGTCCATACAGGGAGCGATCCTATAATTCACCCCTCCACTTT. This sequence encodes CASSPYRERSYNSPLHF. This chain joins TRBV27 and TRBJ1-6; D possibly corresponds to TRBD1 (6 bases). The V end was cut by 5 bases, the J end by 1 base, with 15 bases between. Germline V gene data show CDR1 as MNHEY and CDR2 as SMNVEV (reference sequence). The CDR3 covers 17 residues.

The chain couples TRBV29-1 to TRBJ1-1; the D gene is possibly TRBD1 (5 bases). V was pared by 7 bases and J by 5 bases, with 11 bases between. The CDR3 has 11 residues. Germline V gives CDR1 SQVTM, CDR2 ANQGSEA. The CDR3 region is CSGGGGTEAFF. CDR3 sequence (DNA): TGCAGCGGGGGGGGAGGGACTGAAGCTTTCTTT.

The table lists this clonotype with a few counts. The chain recombines TRBV5-1 with TRBJ2-7; D is ambiguous. The CDR3 totals 13 residues. Germline V gene sequence: CDR1 SGHRS, CDR2 YFSETQ. Trimming cost V 3 bases and J 5 bases, with 12 bases left between them. The CDR3 coding sequence is TGCGCCAGCAGCTGGTTGGGGTGGAACGAGCAGTACTTC. Translating gives CASSWLGWNEQYF.

This clonotype was seen a few times. The chain is built from TRBV29-1 and TRBJ2-7, with 7 positions matching TRBD2. With 5 bases clipped from V and 0 bases from J, the junction kept 7 bases outside the gene matches. CDR3 length: 14 amino acids. Per germline, CDR1 SQVTM and CDR2 ANQGSEA. The chain's CDR3 is CSVLADPVSYEQYF. As DNA, the CDR3 is TGCAGCGTTCTAGCGGACCCGGTCTCCTACGAGCAGTACTTC.

This clonotype was counted at least ten times. This sequence joins TRBV20-1 and TRBJ2-7; 14 positions match TRBD2. V lost 1 base, J lost 6 bases, and 8 bases stayed unmatched. Germline CDR1 reads DFQATT; CDR2 reads SNEGSKA (reference sequence). CDR3 length: 16 amino acids. CDR3 amino acids: CSARGGPGLAGGEQYF. In DNA form, the CDR3 reads TGCAGTGCTAGAGGGGGGCCAGGACTAGCGGGGGGCGAGCAGTACTTC.

Comments on this clonotype: With a much larger clone just one base away, this may be a read error. Here the CDR3 omits its conserved ending phenylalanine or tryptophan, so a read error is the likely source. The J gene is TRBJ1-1, the V gene TRBV6-1; D is ambiguous. Trimming cost V 6 bases and J 10 bases, with 15 bases left between them. The germline V gene encodes CDR1 MNHNS and CDR2 SASEGT. The CDR3 totals 12 residues. The CDR3 DNA is TGTGCCAGCAGCGATGGGCCGACGGGAGCTTTCCTT. This gives the protein CASSDGPTGAFL.

This chain uses TRBV2 with TRBJ1-2; TRBD1 agrees at 7 bases. The CDR3 contains 15 residues. Trimming cost V 8 bases and J 4 bases; bases outside gene matches: 13. The germline CDR1 and CDR2 sequences are SNHLY and FYNNEI. The CDR3 bases are TGTGCCAGCCCCGAGTTAGAGACAGGGACCTATGGCTACACCTTC. Residues: CASPELETGTYGYTF.

This clonotype was recorded many times. The chain couples TRBV15 to TRBJ2-1; TRBD1 is a possible D gene (5 bases). This CDR3 has 14 amino acids. Germline V lookup: CDR1 LNHNV, CDR2 YYDKDF (reference sequence). V was cut by 6 bases and J by 8 bases, with 17 bases left in between. This CDR3 is CATSLVQTRDEQFF. The CDR3 nucleotides read TGTGCCACCAGTCTGGTCCAGACCAGGGATGAGCAGTTCTTC.

V is TRBV29-1 and J is TRBJ1-1; D unclear. CDR3 length equals 11 residues. V shed 8 bases and J shed 1 base, with 8 bases lying between them. Germline CDR1 and CDR2: SQVTM and ANQGSEA. CDR3 sequence: CSIGENTEAFF. The CDR3 DNA reads as TGCAGCATTGGGGAGAACACTGAAGCTTTCTTT.

This clonotype was seen repeatedly, ten times or more. The chain couples TRBV20-1 to TRBJ1-3; the match to TRBD1 covers 7 bases. In germline, CDR1 is DFQATT, CDR2 SNEGSKA (reference sequence). With V trimmed by 3 bases and J by 0 bases, 5 bases remained unmatched. This CDR3 contains 15 residues. The chain's CDR3 is CSASNRGRSGNTIYF. In nucleotides, the CDR3 is TGCAGTGCTAGCAACAGGGGTCGCTCTGGAAACACCATATATTTT.

This clonotype has ten or more counts. The chain combines TRBV5-4 with TRBJ2-1; D uncertain. Germline values: CDR1 SGHNT, CDR2 YYREEE (reference sequence). There are 16 residues in the CDR3. Trimming took off 0 bases at V and 8 bases at J, with 18 bases between the two ends. The CDR3: CASSLGASTASHEQFF. As DNA, the CDR3 is TGTGCCAGCAGCTTGGGGGCCTCGACTGCCTCCCATGAGCAGTTCTTC.

In this sample, this clonotype turned up many times. The CDR3 bases are TGTGCCAGCAGCCCCAACCCGACTAGGCAAGAGACCCAGTACTTC. Its translation is CASSPNPTRQETQYF. This chain joins TRBV11-1 and TRBJ2-5; a possible D gene is TRBD2 (6 bases). CDR3 length: 15 residues. V lost 5 bases and J 2 bases, leaving 15 bases between the germline ends. Germline loops: CDR1 SGHAT, CDR2 FQDESV (reference sequence).

The chain joins TRBV29-1 to TRBJ1-2; possible D gene TRBD1, 6 bases. The V gene lost 7 bases and the J gene lost 2 bases, with 14 bases spanning the gap. The CDR3 has 13 residues. Per the germline V gene, CDR1 is SQVTM and CDR2 is ANQGSEA. The CDR3 DNA reads as TGCAGCGCGAAACAGGGCCCCAACTATGGCTACACCTTC. Residues: CSAKQGPNYGYTF.

There are a few counts of this clonotype. The chain uses TRBV29-1 and TRBJ2-7; no clear D gene. The germline V gene encodes CDR1 SQVTM and CDR2 ANQGSEA. V lost 3 bases and J 2 bases, leaving 8 bases between the germline ends. The CDR3 is made up of 12 amino acids. The CDR3 is CSVDTDTYEQYF. DNA for the CDR3: TGCAGCGTTGACACAGACACCTACGAGCAGTACTTC.

This clonotype came up many times. This chain links TRBV20-1 with TRBJ1-6; TRBD1 agrees at 9 bases. The CDR3 is 15 residues long. V was pared by 3 bases and J by 0 bases, with 0 bases of the junction left unmatched. Germline-derived CDR1 and CDR2 are DFQATT and SNEGSKA (reference sequence). Written as DNA, the CDR3 is TGCAGTGCTAGGGACAGGGGCTCCTATAATTCACCCCTCCACTTT. Its protein product is CSARDRGSYNSPLHF.

This clonotype was seen a handful of times. This chain links TRBV2 with TRBJ2-1, with 10 bases lining up with TRBD2. The V gene's germline CDR1 is SNHLY and CDR2 FYNNEI. This CDR3 has 16 residues. V gave up 1 base and J gave up 5 bases; unmatched junction bases: 5. DNA for the CDR3: TGTGCCAGCAGTGAAGGGCGGCTAGCGGGAGACAATGAGCAGTTCTTC. Translation: CASSEGRLAGDNEQFF.